This is a list of T cell receptor beta chains from one sample in a study of T cells in Graves' hyperthyroidism and ophthalmopathy. MiXCR, applied by TCRdb to the multiplex PCR reads, yields one record per CDR3 protein. The data show about 680,000 distinct CDR3 sequences, approximately 36% seen once. Material: blood. These receptors came from a woman in her thirties or forties with Graves' hyperthyroidism. Each CDR3 is given without its conserved first and last residue. Fields, in order: V gene, J gene, CDR3 protein.

v_gene: TRBV6-2/TRBV6-3; j_gene: TRBJ2-7; CDR3aa: ASSYPDRTYEQY
v_gene: TRBV7-9; j_gene: TRBJ1-5; CDR3aa: ASSPDRTDQPQH
v_gene: TRBV10-2; j_gene: TRBJ1-1; CDR3aa: ASSTNGAGTEAF
v_gene: TRBV11-2; j_gene: TRBJ1-1; CDR3aa: ASNTADNLNTEAF
v_gene: TRBV10-3; j_gene: TRBJ2-4; CDR3aa: AISPHIRPAKNIQY
v_gene: TRBV29-1; j_gene: TRBJ2-7; CDR3aa: SASAGESYEQY
v_gene: TRBV7-2; j_gene: TRBJ1-2; CDR3aa: ASSISTGGYGYT
v_gene: TRBV7-8; j_gene: TRBJ2-7; CDR3aa: ASSQTAGNAEQY
v_gene: TRBV20-1; j_gene: TRBJ2-7; CDR3aa: SASVGTGGVEQY
v_gene: TRBV5-4; j_gene: TRBJ2-7; CDR3aa: SSSPVNYEQY